This T cell receptor beta chain appears in the sequencing data of a study of early T cells in non-severe SARS-CoV-2 infection. Looking at the study overall: Chains were unpaired, as sequencing was done on bulk RNA from unsorted whole blood.

With V trimmed by 6 bases and J by 5 bases, 16 bases remained unmatched. The length of the CDR3 is 16 residues. Germline CDR1 reads SGDLS; CDR2 reads YYNGEE. Each single cDNA molecule received a unique molecular identifier. TCRdb fed the 5' RACE reads into MiXCR, producing one record per CDR3 protein. This sample has about 70,000 distinct CDR3 sequences; about 11% occur once, and the top ten carry 4.7%. This clonotype is a singleton in its sample. Its target is unknown. Study outcomes and limitations: In VDJdb matching, anti-spike CD8 responses were favored while private and CD4 specificities went missing.

The chain joins TRBV9 to TRBJ2-5, with 7 bases identical to TRBD2. The source is an adult who was a healthcare worker with PCR-confirmed SARS-CoV-2 infection or an uninfected control (not recorded which). The sample taken for sequencing was whole blood. CDR3 DNA: TGTGCCAGCACCCTCTTCGGGGGGTCCCGGGTCGAGACCCAGTACTTC. Residues: CASTLFGGSRVETQYF.